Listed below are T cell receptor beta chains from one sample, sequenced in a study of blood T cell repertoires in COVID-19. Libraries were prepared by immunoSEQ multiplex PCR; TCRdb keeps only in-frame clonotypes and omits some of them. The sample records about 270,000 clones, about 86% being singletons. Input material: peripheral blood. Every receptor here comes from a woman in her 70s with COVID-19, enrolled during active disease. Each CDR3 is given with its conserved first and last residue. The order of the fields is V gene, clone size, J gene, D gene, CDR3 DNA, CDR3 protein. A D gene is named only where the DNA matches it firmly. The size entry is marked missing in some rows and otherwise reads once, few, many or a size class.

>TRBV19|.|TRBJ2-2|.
TGTGCCAGTACCCCCAGGGCCCTCGGCTCCGGGGAGCTGTTTTTT
CASTPRALGSGELFF
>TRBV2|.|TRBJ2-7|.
TGTGCCAGCAGGGACAGAACCTACGAGCAGTACTTC
CASRDRTYEQYF
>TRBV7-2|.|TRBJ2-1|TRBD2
TGTGCCAGCACCCAGAGAGGAGGCGGGGGGAGCTCCTACAATGAGCAGTTCTTC
CASTQRGGGGSSYNEQFF
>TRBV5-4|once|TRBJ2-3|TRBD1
TGTGCCAGCAGCCACGACGGACAGGGGGCCGTAGGTACGCAGTATTTT
CASSHDGQGAVGTQYF
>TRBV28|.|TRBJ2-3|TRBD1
TGTGCCAGCACCTCTACTTCGGACAGGGCGACAGATACGCAGTATTTT
CASTSTSDRATDTQYF
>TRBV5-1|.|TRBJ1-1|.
TGCGCCAGCAGCTCTGGAGTGGGGGCAAGAGCTTTCTTT
CASSSGVGARAFF
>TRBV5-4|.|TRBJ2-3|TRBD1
TGTGCCAGCAGCTTGCTAGTGACAGGGGGGAGAGATACGCAGTATTTT
CASSLLVTGGRDTQYF
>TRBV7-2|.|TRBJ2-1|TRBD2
TGTGCCAGCAGCCCTCTATCCTCGGGGGGTGAGCAGTTCTTC
CASSPLSSGGEQFF
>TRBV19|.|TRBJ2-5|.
TGTGCCAGTAGTATGCTGTGGGGCGAAGAGACCCAGTACTTC
CASSMLWGEETQYF
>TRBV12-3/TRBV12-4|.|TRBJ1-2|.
TGTGCCAGCAGGTCCAGGGAAAACTATGGCTACACCTTC
CASRSRENYGYTF
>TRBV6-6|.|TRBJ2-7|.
TGTGCCAGCAGTTACCAGGGGGGAACCTACGAGCAGTACTTC
CASSYQGGTYEQYF
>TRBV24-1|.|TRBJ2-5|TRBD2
TGTGCCACCAGTCGCAGCGGGGGGACCCCAGGCGAGACCCAGTACTTC
CATSRSGGTPGETQYF
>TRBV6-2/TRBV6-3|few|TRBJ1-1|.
TGTGCCAGCAGCTTACAGGGCGCTGAAGCTTTCTTT
CASSLQGAEAFF
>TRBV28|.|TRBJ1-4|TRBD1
TGTGCCAGCAGCTACGGGACAGACTATAATGAAAAACTGTTTTTT
CASSYGTDYNEKLFF
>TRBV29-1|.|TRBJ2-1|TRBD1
TGCAGCGTTACGGAAGGTGACAGGGCCTCCTACAATGAGCAGTTCTTC
CSVTEGDRASYNEQFF
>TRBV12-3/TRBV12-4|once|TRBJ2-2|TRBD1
TGTGCCAGCCTGGGGCAGGGGGACGGGGAGCTGTTTTTT
CASLGQGDGELFF
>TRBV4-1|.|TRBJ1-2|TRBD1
TGCGCCAGCAGAGAAAAACAGGGGTCAGCTAACTATGGCTACACCTTC
CASREKQGSANYGYTF
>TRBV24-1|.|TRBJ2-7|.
TGTGCCACCAGTGGAGGATTCGGGGAGCAGTACTTC
CATSGGFGEQYF
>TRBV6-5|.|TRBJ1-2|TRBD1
TGTGCCAGCAGTTACATGGACAGGGCGGATGGCTACACCTTC
CASSYMDRADGYTF
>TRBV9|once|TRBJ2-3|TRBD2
TGTGCCAGCAGCGCCCACGTAGCGGGGGGTCGACCAGATACGCAGTATTTT
CASSAHVAGGRPDTQYF
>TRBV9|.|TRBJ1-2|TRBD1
TGTGCCAGCAGCGTAGCTACAGGGCAGGGGGCAGTCTATGGCTACACCTTC
CASSVATGQGAVYGYTF
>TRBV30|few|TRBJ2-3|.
TGTGCCTGGAGTACTACCACAGATACGCAGTATTTT
CAWSTTTDTQYF
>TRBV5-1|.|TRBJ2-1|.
TGCGCCAGCAGCTCCGGTAGTGAGCAGTTCTTC
CASSSGSEQFF
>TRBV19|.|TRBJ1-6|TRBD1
TGTGCCAGTAGTATAGGCCTACAGGGGGCCTGGAATTCACCCCTCCACTTT
CASSIGLQGAWNSPLHF
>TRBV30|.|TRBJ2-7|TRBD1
TGTGCCTCCAAGCCCGGGACAGGGGGAATCGAGCAGTACTTC
CASKPGTGGIEQYF
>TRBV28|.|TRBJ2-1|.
TGTGCCAGCGTCCAGGGGGAGGATGAGCAGTTCTTC
CASVQGEDEQFF
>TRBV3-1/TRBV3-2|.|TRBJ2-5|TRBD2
TGTGCCAGCAGCCAAGGGGGACTAGCGGGAGAGACCCAGTACTTC
CASSQGGLAGETQYF
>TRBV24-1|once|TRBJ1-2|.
TGTGCCACCGGCGGGGTTAACTATGGCTACACCTTC
CATGGVNYGYTF
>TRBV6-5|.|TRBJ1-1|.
TGTGCCAGCAGTACCCTGACAGGGAACACTGAAGCTTTCTTT
CASSTLTGNTEAFF
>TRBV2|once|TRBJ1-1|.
TGTGCCAGCAGTGAATACGGGAGTTTGAACACTGAAGCTTTCTTT
CASSEYGSLNTEAFF
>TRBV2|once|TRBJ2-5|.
TGTGCCAGCAGTTTGGGACTCCAAGAGACCCAGTACTTC
CASSLGLQETQYF
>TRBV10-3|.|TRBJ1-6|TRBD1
TGTGCCATCAGTGAGGGGGACAGGGGTAATTCACCCCTCCACTTT
CAISEGDRGNSPLHF
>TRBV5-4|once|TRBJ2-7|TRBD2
TGTGCCAGCAGCTTGTACGCCCCGGGACTAGCGGGGGGCGACTCCTACGAGCAGTACTTC
CASSLYAPGLAGGDSYEQYF
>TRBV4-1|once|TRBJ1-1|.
TGCGCCAGCAGCCAAGGCTGGGGGCACACTGAAGCTTTCTTT
CASSQGWGHTEAFF
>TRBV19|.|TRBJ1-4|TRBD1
TGTGCCAGTAGTCCTACAGGGGCAACTAATGAAAAACTGTTTTTT
CASSPTGATNEKLFF
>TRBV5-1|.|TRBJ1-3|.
TGCGCCAGCAGCTTGTCCGTCTTCTCTGGAAACACCATATATTTT
CASSLSVFSGNTIYF
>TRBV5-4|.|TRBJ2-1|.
TGTGCCAGCAGCCACAGGGCCTTCTCCTACAATGAGCAGTTCTTC
CASSHRAFSYNEQFF
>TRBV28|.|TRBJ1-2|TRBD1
TGTGCCAGCAGTTTATTGACAGGGGGCTTGGGCTACACCTTC
CASSLLTGGLGYTF
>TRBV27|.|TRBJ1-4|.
TGTGCCAGCAGTTCATACGGGGCAACTAATGAAAAACTGTTTTTT
CASSSYGATNEKLFF
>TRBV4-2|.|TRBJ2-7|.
TGTGCCAGCAGCCAAGAGGGTGCGGGATCACTCTCCTACGAGCAGTACTTC
CASSQEGAGSLSYEQYF
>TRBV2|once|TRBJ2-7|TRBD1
TGTGCCAGCAGTTACCTTGGACAGGGGAACGAGCAGTACTTC
CASSYLGQGNEQYF
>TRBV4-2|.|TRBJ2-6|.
TGTGCCAGCAGCCAAGATTTGGGGGGACCTGGGGCCAACGTCCTGACTTTC
CASSQDLGGPGANVLTF
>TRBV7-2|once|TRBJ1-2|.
TGTGCCAGCACCGGATCGGGGGTAAATAACTATGGCTACACCTTC
CASTGSGVNNYGYTF
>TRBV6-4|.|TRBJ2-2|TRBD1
TGTGCCAGCATGGGACAGGGGTCCACCGGGGAGCTGTTTTTT
CASMGQGSTGELFF
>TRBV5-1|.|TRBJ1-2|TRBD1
TGCGCCAGCAGCTCCCAGGGGGCTAACTATGGCTACACCTTC
CASSSQGANYGYTF
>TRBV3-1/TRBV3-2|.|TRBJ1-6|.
TGTGCCAGCAGCCTCGAGGGAGCTTTAGGGTCACCCCTCCACTTT
CASSLEGALGSPLHF
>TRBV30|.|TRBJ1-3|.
TGTGCCTGGAGTGTACTTCATTTCTCTGGAAACACCATATATTTT
CAWSVLHFSGNTIYF
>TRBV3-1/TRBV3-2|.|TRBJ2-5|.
TGTGCCAGCAGCCAAGGTATTTCCCCGTACTTC
CASSQGISPYF
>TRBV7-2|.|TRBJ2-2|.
TGTGCCAGCAGCTTTTCAGGGGTTGGCACCGGGGAGCTGTTTTTT
CASSFSGVGTGELFF
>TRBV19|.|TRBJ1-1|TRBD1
TGTGCCAGTAGGACCGGGACAGAAAACACTGAAGCTTTCTTT
CASRTGTENTEAFF
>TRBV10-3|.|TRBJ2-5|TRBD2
TGTGCCATCAGTGACTCGACGGACGGGGGGAAGACCCAGTACTTC
CAISDSTDGGKTQYF
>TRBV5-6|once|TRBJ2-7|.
TGTGCCAGCAGCTTTCCCAGGGCCCTGACCTACGAGCAGTACTTC
CASSFPRALTYEQYF
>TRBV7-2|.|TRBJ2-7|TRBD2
TGTGCCAGCAGCTTAGTTTCAGCGGGGGGGTATTACGAGCAGTACTTC
CASSLVSAGGYYEQYF
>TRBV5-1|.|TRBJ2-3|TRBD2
TGCGCCAGCAGCTTGGGACTAGCGGGCACAGATACGCAGTATTTT
CASSLGLAGTDTQYF